This TCR beta chain was documented in a study of Graves' ophthalmopathy and Graves' hyperthyroidism. Study-wide points: The authors also found most expanded thyroid clonotypes above 0.001 frequency in blood.

Trimming took 10 bases from V and 3 from J; bases not matched to a gene: 13. The CDR3 loop spans 15 amino acids. Germline V CDR1 and CDR2: SNHLY, FYNNEI. There are many counts of this clonotype. What it recognizes is unknown. About 10 ml of fresh blood yielded the PBMCs by density gradient. RNA transcripts served as template for amplifying TCR beta CDR3 sequences. A first-round RT-PCR used HTBI primers, followed by a second-round multiplex PCR. Each CDR3 protein gets one entry after TCRdb re-called the multiplex PCR reads with MiXCR. Seen here are about 620,000 distinct CDR3 sequences, approximately 22% observed once, and the top ten hold around 7%.

The V call is TRBV2, the J call TRBJ2-7; 9 bases agree with TRBD2. The clonotype was recovered from a woman aged 18-29 years with stable Graves' hyperthyroidism. Some clones in this sample may be carry-over from other donors' samples. The sequencing sample was made of peripheral blood. For the CDR3, the DNA is TGTGCCATCAGAGCGGGAGGCGCAAACTACTACGAGCAGTACTTC. Its translation: CAIRAGGANYYEQYF. Complete variable domain (other parts from reference TRBV2 and TRBJ2-7): EPEVTQTPSHQVTQMGQEVILRCVPISNHLYFYWYRQILGQKVEFLVSFYNNEISEKSEIFDDQFSVERPDGSNFTLKIRSTKLEDSAMYFCAIRAGGANYYEQYFGPGTRLTVT.